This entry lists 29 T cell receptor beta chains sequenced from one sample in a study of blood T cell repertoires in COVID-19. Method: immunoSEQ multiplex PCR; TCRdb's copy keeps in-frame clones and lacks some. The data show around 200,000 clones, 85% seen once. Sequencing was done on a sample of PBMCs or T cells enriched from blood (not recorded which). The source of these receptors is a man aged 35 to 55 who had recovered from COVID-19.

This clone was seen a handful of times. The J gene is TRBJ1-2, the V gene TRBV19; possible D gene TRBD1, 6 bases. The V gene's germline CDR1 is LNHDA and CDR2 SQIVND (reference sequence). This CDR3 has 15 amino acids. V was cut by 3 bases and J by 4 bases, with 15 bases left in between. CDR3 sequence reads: CASSIGAGVGYGYTF. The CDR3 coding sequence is TGTGCCAGTAGTATTGGCGCAGGGGTAGGCTATGGCTACACCTTC.

CDR3 bases: TGCGCCAGCAGCCTCGCGACAGAAACTTATGGCTACACCTTC. This gives the protein CASSLATETYGYTF. This chain connects TRBV4-1 to TRBJ1-2; D perhaps matches TRBD1 (5 bases). CDR1 is MGHRA and CDR2 is YSYEKL in the germline V gene. Deletions cut 4 bases from V and 5 bases from J, with 14 bases between. This CDR3 has 14 residues.

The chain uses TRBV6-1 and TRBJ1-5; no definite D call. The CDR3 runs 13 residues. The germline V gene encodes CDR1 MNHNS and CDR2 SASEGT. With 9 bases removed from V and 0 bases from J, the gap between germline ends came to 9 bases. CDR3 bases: TGTGCCAGTTCGGGGTATAGCAATCAGCCCCAGCATTTT. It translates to CASSGYSNQPQHF.

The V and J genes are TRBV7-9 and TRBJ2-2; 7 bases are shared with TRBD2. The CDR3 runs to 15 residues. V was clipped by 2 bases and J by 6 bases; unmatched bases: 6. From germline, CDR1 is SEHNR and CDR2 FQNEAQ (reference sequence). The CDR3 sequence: CASSLPGTKAGELFF. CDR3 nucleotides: TGTGCCAGCAGCTTACCCGGGACTAAGGCCGGGGAGCTGTTTTTT.

CDR3 DNA: TGCGCCAGCAGCCAAGCCCAAGGGAGGAGGGAGACCCAGTACTTC. This gives the protein CASSQAQGRRETQYF. The chain combines TRBV4-3 with TRBJ2-5; tentatively, D is TRBD2 (6 bases). The CDR3 is 15 amino acids. CDR1 is LGHNA and CDR2 is YSLEER in the germline V gene. V was trimmed by 1 base and J by 5 bases, leaving 14 bases between them.

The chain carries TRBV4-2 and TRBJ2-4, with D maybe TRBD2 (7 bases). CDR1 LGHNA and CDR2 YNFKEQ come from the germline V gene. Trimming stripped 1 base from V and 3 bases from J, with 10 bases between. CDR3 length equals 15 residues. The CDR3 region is CASSQAGGGKNIQYF. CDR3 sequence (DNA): TGTGCCAGCAGCCAAGCGGGGGGCGGCAAAAACATTCAGTACTTC.

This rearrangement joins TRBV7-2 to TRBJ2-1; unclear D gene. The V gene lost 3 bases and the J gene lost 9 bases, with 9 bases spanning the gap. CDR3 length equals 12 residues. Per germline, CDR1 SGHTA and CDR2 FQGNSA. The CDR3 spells CASSFRLGEQFF. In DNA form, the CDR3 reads TGTGCCAGCAGCTTCCGACTTGGTGAGCAGTTCTTC. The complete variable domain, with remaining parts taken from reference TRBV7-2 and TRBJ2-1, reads GAGVSQSPSNKVTEKGKDVELRCDPISGHTALYWYRQSLGQGLEFLIYFQGNSAPDKSGLPSDRFSAERTGGSVSTLTIQRTQQEDSAVYLCASSFRLGEQFFGPGTRLTVL.

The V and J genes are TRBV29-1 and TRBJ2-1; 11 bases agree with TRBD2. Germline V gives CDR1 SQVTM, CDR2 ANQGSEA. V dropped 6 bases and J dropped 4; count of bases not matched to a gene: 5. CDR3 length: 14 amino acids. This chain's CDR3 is CSVLIAGGYNEQFF. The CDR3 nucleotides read TGCAGCGTCCTTATAGCGGGAGGGTACAATGAGCAGTTCTTC.

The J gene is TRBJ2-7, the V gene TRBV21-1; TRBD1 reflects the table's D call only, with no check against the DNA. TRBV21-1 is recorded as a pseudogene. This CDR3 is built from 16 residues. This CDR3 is CASSKEVRQGNYEQYF. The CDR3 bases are TGTGCCAGCAGCAAAGAGGTGAGGCAGGGGAACTACGAGCAGTACTTC.

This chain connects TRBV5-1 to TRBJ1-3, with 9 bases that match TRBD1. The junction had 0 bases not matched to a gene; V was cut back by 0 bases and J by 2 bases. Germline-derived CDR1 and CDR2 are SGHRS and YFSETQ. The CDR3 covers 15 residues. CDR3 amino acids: CASSLGTGAGNTIYF. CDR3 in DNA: TGCGCCAGCAGCTTGGGGACAGGGGCTGGAAACACCATATATTTT.

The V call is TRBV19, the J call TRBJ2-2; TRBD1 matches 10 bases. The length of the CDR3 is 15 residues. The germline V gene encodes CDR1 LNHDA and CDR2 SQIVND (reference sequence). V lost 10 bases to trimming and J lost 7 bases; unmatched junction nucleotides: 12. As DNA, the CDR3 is TGTGCCACCCGGGACAGGGGAAATTTGGTCGGGGAGCTGTTTTTT. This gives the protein CATRDRGNLVGELFF.

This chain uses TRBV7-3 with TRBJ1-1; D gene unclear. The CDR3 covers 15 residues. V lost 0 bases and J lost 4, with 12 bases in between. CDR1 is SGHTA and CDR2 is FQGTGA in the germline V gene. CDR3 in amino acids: CASSLTRALSTEAFF. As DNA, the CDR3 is TGTGCCAGCAGCTTAACGCGCGCCTTATCCACTGAAGCTTTCTTT.

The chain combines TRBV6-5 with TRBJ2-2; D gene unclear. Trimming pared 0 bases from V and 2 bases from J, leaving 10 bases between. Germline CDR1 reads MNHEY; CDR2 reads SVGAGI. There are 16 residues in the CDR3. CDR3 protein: CASSYSFLGNTGELFF. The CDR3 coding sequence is TGTGCCAGCAGTTACTCGTTCCTAGGAAACACCGGGGAGCTGTTTTTT.

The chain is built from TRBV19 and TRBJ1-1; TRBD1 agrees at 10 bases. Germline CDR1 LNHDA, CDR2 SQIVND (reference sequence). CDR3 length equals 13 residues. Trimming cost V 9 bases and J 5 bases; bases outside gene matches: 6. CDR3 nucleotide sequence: TGTGCCAGCCTGCCGGGACAGGGGACTGAAGCTTTCTTT. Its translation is CASLPGQGTEAFF.

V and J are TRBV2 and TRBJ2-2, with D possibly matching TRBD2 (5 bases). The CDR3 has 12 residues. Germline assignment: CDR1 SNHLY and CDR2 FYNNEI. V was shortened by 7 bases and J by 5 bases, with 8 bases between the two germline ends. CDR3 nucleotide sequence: TGTGCCAGCAACCGGGGTACCGGGGAGCTGTTTTTT. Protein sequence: CASNRGTGELFF.

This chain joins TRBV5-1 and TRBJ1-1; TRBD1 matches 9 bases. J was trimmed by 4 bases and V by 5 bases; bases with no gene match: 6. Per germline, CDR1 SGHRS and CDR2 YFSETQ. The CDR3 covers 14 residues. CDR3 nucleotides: TGCGCCAGCAGATCCACAGGGGGCGCCACTGAAGCTTTCTTT. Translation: CASRSTGGATEAFF.

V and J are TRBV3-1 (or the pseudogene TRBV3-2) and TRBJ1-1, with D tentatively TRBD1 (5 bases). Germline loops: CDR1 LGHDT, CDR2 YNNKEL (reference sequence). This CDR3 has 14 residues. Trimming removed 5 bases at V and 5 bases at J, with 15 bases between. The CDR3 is CASSIWGGETEAFF. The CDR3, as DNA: TGTGCCAGCAGCATTTGGGGGGGGGAGACTGAAGCTTTCTTT.

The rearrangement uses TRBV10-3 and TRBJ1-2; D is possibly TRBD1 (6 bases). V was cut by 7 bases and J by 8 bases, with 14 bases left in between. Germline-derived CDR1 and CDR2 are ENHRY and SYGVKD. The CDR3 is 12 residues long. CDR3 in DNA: TGTGCCATCAACGGTGGGGGCCCGGGCTACACCTTC. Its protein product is CAINGGGPGYTF.

The chain's CDR3 is CASSLRQGIQPQHF. The CDR3 DNA sequence: TGCGCCAGCAGCTTACGACAGGGGATTCAGCCCCAGCATTTT. This chain joins TRBV4-3 and TRBJ1-5, with TRBD1 matching 8 bases. The germline V gene encodes CDR1 LGHNA and CDR2 YSLEER. The CDR3 spans 14 residues. J lost 6 bases, V lost 5 bases, and 6 bases had no gene match.

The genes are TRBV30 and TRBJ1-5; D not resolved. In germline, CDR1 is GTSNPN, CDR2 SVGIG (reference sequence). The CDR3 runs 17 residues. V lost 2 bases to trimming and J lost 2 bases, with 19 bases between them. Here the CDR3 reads CAWSSGEVRRGNQPQHF. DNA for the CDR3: TGTGCCTGGAGTTCTGGTGAGGTAAGGAGGGGCAATCAGCCCCAGCATTTT.

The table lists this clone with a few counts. DNA for the CDR3: TGTGCCATGGAGTCCGACACAGGGCTTGGGGGCTACACCTTC. Its translation is CAMESDTGLGGYTF. J is TRBJ1-2 and V is TRBV30, with D possibly being TRBD1 (6 bases). This CDR3 has 14 residues. V was shortened by 8 bases and J by 8 bases, with 24 bases between the two germline ends. The germline gives CDR1 GTSNPN, CDR2 SVGIG (reference sequence).

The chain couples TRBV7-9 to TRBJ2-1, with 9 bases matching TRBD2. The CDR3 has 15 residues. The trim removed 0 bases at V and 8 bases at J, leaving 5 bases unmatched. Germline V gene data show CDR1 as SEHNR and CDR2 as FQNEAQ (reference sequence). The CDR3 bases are TGTGCCAGCAGCTTAGCCGAGGTAGCGGGAGATGAGCAGTTCTTC. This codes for CASSLAEVAGDEQFF. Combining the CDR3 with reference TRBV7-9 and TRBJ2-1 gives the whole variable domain DTGVSQNPRHKITKRGQNVTFRCDPISEHNRLYWYRQTLGQGPEFLTYFQNEAQLEKSRLLSDRFSAERPKGSFSTLEIQRTEQGDSAMYLCASSLAEVAGDEQFFGPGTRLTVL.

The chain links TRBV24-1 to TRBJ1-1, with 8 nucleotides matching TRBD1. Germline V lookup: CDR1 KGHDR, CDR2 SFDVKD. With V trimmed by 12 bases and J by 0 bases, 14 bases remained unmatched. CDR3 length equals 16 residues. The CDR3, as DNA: TGTGCCCCAACGGCGGGCCAGGGGGCAGTGAACACTGAAGCTTTCTTT. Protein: CAPTAGQGAVNTEAFF.

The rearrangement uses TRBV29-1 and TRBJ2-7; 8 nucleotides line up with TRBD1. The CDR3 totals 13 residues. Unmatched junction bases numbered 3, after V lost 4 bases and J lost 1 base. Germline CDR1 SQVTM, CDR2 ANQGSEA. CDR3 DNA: TGCAGCGTTGCGACAGGGGCTTCCTACGAGCAGTACTTC. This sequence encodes CSVATGASYEQYF.

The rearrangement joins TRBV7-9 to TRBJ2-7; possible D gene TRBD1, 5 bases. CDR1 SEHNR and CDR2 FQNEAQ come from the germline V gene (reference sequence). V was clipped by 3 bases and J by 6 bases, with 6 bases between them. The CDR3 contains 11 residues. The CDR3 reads CASSFTGEQYF. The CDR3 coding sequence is TGTGCCAGCAGCTTCACAGGCGAGCAGTACTTC. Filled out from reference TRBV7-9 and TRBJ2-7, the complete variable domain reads DTGVSQNPRHKITKRGQNVTFRCDPISEHNRLYWYRQTLGQGPEFLTYFQNEAQLEKSRLLSDRFSAERPKGSFSTLEIQRTEQGDSAMYLCASSFTGEQYFGPGTRLTVT.

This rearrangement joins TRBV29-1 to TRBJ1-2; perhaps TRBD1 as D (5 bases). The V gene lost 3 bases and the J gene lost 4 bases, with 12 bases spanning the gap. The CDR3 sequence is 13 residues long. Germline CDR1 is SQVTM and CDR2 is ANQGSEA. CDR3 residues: CSVDQGDGYGYTF. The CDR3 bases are TGCAGCGTTGATCAGGGCGACGGCTATGGCTACACCTTC.

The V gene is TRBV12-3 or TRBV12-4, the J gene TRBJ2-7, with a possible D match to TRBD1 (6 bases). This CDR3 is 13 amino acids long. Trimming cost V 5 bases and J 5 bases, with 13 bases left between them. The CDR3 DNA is TGTGCCAGCAGTCACACAGGGTCCCACGAGCAGTACTTC. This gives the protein CASSHTGSHEQYF.

Here the CDR3 reads CASSLHQTGANSPLHF. The CDR3 DNA reads TGTGCCAGCAGCCTCCACCAGACAGGGGCCAATTCACCCCTCCACTTT. The chain recombines TRBV7-2 with TRBJ1-6; 8 bases agree with TRBD1. The V gene end was trimmed by 5 bases and the J gene end by 7 bases; junction bases not matched to a gene: 10. This CDR3 spans 16 amino acids. Germline lookup yields CDR1 SGHTA and CDR2 FQGNSA.

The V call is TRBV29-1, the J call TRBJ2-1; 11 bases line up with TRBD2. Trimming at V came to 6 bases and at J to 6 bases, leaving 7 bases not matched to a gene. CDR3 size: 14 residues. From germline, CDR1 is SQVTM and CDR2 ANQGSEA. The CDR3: CSVEISGRGNEQFF. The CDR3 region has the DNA TGCAGCGTCGAAATTAGCGGGAGGGGCAATGAGCAGTTCTTC.